This TCR beta chain came from a study of blood T cells in healthy people across ages. Study outcomes and limitations: Possibly confounding the expanded clonotype changes was the fact that donor CMV status was unknown.

This clonotype was counted only a few times. The antigen is not known. Per sample, a minimum of 7 million PBMCs were isolated. PCR was performed a second time for about 7 to 12 cycles using a sample-barcoded 5' primer and a J-beta primer mix. Every sample returned 2.5 million or more CDR3-containing paired-end reads. TCRdb reprocessed the 5' RACE reads via MiXCR and lists one record per CDR3 protein. This table holds 710,000 or so distinct CDR3 sequences, about a fifth found once. The TCR comes from a man between 65 and 85 years old in good health. Specimen: blood.

This CDR3 is CASSLLGLAATDTQYF. The CDR3 DNA reads TGTGCCAGCAGCTTATTAGGACTAGCGGCCACAGATACGCAGTATTTT. The V and J genes are TRBV7-3 and TRBJ2-3; 10 nucleotides align to TRBD2. The CDR3 runs 16 residues. CDR1 and CDR2 (germline): SGHTA, FQGTGA. V lost 2 bases and J lost 2; bases outside the gene matches: 4.